This TCR beta chain came from a study of cytomegalovirus exposure and HLA in healthy donors. Both 60 Vbeta primers and 13 Jbeta primers went into the PCR. Here immunoSEQ multiplex PCR was the method, and the copy in TCRdb shows in-frame clones only, minus some. The profile shows approximately 150,000 clones, about 80% of them singletons. Per the germline V gene, CDR1 is LGHNT and CDR2 is FRNRAP. Trimming took off 7 bases at V and 7 bases at J, with 16 bases between the two ends. The length of the CDR3 is 13 residues. The TCR comes from a man in his forties in good health and CMV-seronegative. This chain joins TRBV12-5 and TRBJ1-2; D ambiguous. The sample was PBMCs. The CDR3, as DNA: TGTGCTAGTGCCCCTTCAGGAGGCCCTGGCTACACCTTC. Its protein product is CASAPSGGPGYTF.